This T cell receptor beta chain was observed in a study of vaccination and CD4 T cells after COVID-19. Study background: The convalescents included six males and four females, and among them two were Hispanic while seven were Caucasian. Investigators stimulated cells with overlapping spike peptides drawn from SARS-CoV-2, HCoV-NL63, HCoV-OC43 and HCoV-229E.

CD4+ T cells that had been cultured provided DNA sequenced with the Oncomine TCR Beta short-read assay. Each CDR3 protein is one row after TCRdb ran MiXCR on the PCR reads. This table has thousands of distinct CDR3 sequences, approximately 55% appearing once. On this clonotype: Its target is unknown.

As to treatment: roughly nine-day PBMC culture with coronavirus spike peptide pools or control peptides (ViraFEST assay). Positive PCR dates spanned March to December 2020, predating US Alpha, Beta and Delta variants. V dropped 0 bases and J dropped 6; count of bases not matched to a gene: 8. This CDR3 has 16 residues. Germline-derived CDR1 and CDR2 are SGHDT and YYEEEE. Material: CD4+ T cells from blood, cultured in vitro. The source of this sequence is a human donor who had recovered from COVID-19. This chain links TRBV5-6 with TRBJ2-1; TRBD2 aligns across 8 bases. Here the CDR3 DNA reads TGTGCCAGCAGCTTGGCCGTAGCGGGGATGTCCAATGAGCAGTTCTTC. This gives the protein CASSLAVAGMSNEQFF.